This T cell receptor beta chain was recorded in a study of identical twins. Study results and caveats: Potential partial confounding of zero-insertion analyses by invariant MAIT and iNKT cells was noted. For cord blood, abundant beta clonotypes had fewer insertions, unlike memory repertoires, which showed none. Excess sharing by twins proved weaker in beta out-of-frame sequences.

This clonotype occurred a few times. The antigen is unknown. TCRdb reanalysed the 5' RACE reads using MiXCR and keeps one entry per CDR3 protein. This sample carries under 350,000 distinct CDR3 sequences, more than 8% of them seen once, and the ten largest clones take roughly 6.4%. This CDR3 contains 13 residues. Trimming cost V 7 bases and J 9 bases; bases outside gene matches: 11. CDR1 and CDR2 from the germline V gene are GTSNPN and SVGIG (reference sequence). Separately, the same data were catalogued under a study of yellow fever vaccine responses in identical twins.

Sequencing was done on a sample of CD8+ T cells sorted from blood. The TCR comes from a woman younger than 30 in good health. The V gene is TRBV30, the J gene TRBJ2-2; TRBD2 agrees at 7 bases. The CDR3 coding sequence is TGTGCCTCCCGACTAGTAGCGGGTAGGGAGCTGTTTTTT. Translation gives CASRLVAGRELFF.